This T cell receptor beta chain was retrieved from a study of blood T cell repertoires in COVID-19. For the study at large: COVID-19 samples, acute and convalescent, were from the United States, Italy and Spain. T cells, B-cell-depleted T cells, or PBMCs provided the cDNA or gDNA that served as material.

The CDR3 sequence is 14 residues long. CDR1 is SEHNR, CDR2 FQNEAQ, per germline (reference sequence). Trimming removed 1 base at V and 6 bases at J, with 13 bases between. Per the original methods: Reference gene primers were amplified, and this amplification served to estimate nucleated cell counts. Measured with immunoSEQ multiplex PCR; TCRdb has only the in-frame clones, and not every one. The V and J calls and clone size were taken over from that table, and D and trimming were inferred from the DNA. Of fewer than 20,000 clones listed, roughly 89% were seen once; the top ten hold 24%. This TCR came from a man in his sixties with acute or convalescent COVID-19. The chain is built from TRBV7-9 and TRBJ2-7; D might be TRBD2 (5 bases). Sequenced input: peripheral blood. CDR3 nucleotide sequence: TGTGCCAGCAGCTTAGGCACTCCGGGGTGCGAGCAGTACTTC. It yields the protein CASSLGTPGCEQYF.